This T cell receptor (beta chain) was sequenced in a study of vaccination and CD4 T cells after COVID-19. About the study: Six males and four females, two of them Hispanic, were enrolled as convalescents. Controls had a CEFX pool, an HIV-1 Nef pool, or no peptide added.

Sequence data for DNA of cultured CD4+ T cells were generated by the Oncomine TCR Beta short-read assay. TCRdb reprocessed the PCR reads via MiXCR and lists one record per CDR3 protein. This sample yields 20,000 to 25,000 distinct CDR3 sequences, of which 40% to 50% are seen a single time; approximately 9% belongs to the top ten. Turning to this clonotype: Its specificity is not known.

Noted treatment: approximately 10-day PBMC culture with coronavirus spike peptide pools or control peptides (ViraFEST assay). US Alpha, Beta and Delta variants postdated the positive PCR dates, which ran from March to December 2020. Once cultured roughly 10 days, CD4+ T cells underwent isolation by negative selection. Source material: CD4+ T cells from blood, cultured in vitro. This TCR was recovered from a human donor who had recovered from COVID-19.

The CDR3 is CASSDTGQGRDYGYTF. CDR3 coding DNA: TGTGCCAGCAGTGATACGGGACAGGGACGAGACTATGGCTACACCTTC. The rearrangement links TRBV2 to TRBJ1-2, with 9 bases aligning to TRBD1. From germline, CDR1 is SNHLY and CDR2 FYNNEI. The CDR3 consists of 16 residues. Trimming cost V 3 bases and J 3 bases; bases outside gene matches: 8. Drawing the rest from reference TRBV2 and TRBJ1-2, the complete variable domain is EPEVTQTPSHQVTQMGQEVILRCVPISNHLYFYWYRQILGQKVEFLVSFYNNEISEKSEIFDDQFSVERPDGSNFTLKIRSTKLEDSAMYFCASSDTGQGRDYGYTFGSGTRLTVV.